The source of this T cell receptor beta chain is a study of blood T cell repertoires in COVID-19. TCRdb's table, derived via immunoSEQ multiplex PCR, lists solely in-frame clones and lacks some. Of 200,000 to 250,000 clones detected, more than 75% appear once; the ten largest clones hold about 1%. CDR3 length: 14 residues. The V and J ends lost 5 bases and 3 bases respectively, with 10 bases between them. The germline gives CDR1 LGHDT, CDR2 YNNKEL (reference sequence). Source material: peripheral blood. This chain links TRBV3-1 (or the pseudogene TRBV3-2) with TRBJ1-4; D is undetermined. The clonotype was recovered from a man aged 40-49 years with acute or convalescent COVID-19. The CDR3 region has the DNA TGTGCCAGCAGCGATCGGGGTCCTAATGAAAAACTGTTTTTT. Translating it yields CASSDRGPNEKLFF.